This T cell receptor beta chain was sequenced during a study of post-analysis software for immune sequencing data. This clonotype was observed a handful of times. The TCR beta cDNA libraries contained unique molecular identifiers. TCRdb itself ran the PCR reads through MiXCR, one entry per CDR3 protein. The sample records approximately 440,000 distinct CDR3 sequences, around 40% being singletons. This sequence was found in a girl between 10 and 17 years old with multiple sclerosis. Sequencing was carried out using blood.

The CDR3 bases are TGTGCCAGCAGTAGGACTAACTATGAGCAGTTCTTC. It yields the protein CASSRTNYEQFF. The genes are TRBV6-5 and TRBJ2-1; weak D call: TRBD2 (6 bases). V lost 5 bases to trimming and J lost 8 bases, with 10 bases between them. The CDR3 contains 12 residues. In germline, CDR1 is MNHEY, CDR2 SVGAGI.